A selection of T cell receptor beta chains follows, all from one sample in a study of T cell changes during pregnancy in multiple sclerosis. Repertoires were generated with immunoSEQ multiplex PCR, while TCRdb's copy carries only in-frame clones and drops some. The sample consists of around 57,000 clones, nearly 90% of them appearing once. The material sequenced was peripheral blood, taken in the first trimester of pregnancy. These receptors came from a female donor with multiple sclerosis, enrolled in a pregnancy study. CDR3s include the opening cysteine and the closing phenylalanine or tryptophan. The order of the fields is J gene, D gene, clone size, CDR3 length, V gene, CDR3 DNA, CDR3 protein. D genes are given only for firm matches. Clone size is stated in some rows and not others, as once, few, many or a class when expanded.

>TRBJ2-3|TRBD1|NA|14|TRBV2
TGTGCCAGCAAAAACAGGGGGGTGACAGATACGCAGTATTTT
CASKNRGVTDTQYF
>TRBJ1-1|NA|NA|14|TRBV29-1
TGCAGCGTTGATAGAGCCCCGGGTGGCACTGAAGCTTTCTTT
CSVDRAPGGTEAFF
>TRBJ2-7|TRBD2|NA|16|TRBV5-1
TGCGCCAGCAGCCAACGGCTAGCGGGAGTGTTGTACGAGCAGTACTTC
CASSQRLAGVLYEQYF
>TRBJ1-4|TRBD1|once|14|TRBV15
TGTGCCACCAGCGGGGACAGGGCGGGTGAAAAACTGTTTTTT
CATSGDRAGEKLFF
>TRBJ1-2|NA|NA|12|TRBV6-1
TGTGCCAGCAGTGACAGGGCACGTGGCTACACCTTC
CASSDRARGYTF
>TRBJ2-1|TRBD2|NA|16|TRBV5-1
TGCGCCAGCAGTTCTATTAGCGGGAGTTTGGAGGATGAGCAGTTCTTC
CASSSISGSLEDEQFF
>TRBJ1-1|TRBD1|once|15|TRBV7-9
TGTGCCAGCAGCAGTTCGACAGGGGGCTTTGGTGAAGCTTTCTTT
CASSSSTGGFGEAFF
>TRBJ2-3|NA|NA|13|TRBV30
TGTGCTCGGAGCCGGGAAATGGTCGGAGCGCAGTATTTT
CARSREMVGAQYF
>TRBJ2-3|TRBD1|once|13|TRBV19
TGTGCCAGCAGGGGGCGCTCGACAGATACGCAGTATTTT
CASRGRSTDTQYF
>TRBJ2-1|NA|NA|15|TRBV7-2
TGTGCCAGCACGTCCGGGACAAATGCGGGCAATGAGCAGTTCTTC
CASTSGTNAGNEQFF
>TRBJ2-7|TRBD1|NA|14|TRBV18
TGTGCCAGCTCATCCCGGGACAGGGGCTACGAGCAGTACTTC
CASSSRDRGYEQYF
>TRBJ1-6|NA|NA|14|TRBV28
TGTGCCAGCAGTCACGGCCCAGCGTATTCACCCCTCCACTTT
CASSHGPAYSPLHF
>TRBJ1-4|TRBD1|NA|13|TRBV18
TGTGCCAGCTCACCTCAAAGAGACAGGGGTGGGAGTTTT
CASSPQRDRGGSF
>TRBJ1-5|NA|NA|15|TRBV4-3
TGCGCCAGCAGCCAAGCGGGAAATAGCAATCAGCCCCAGCATTTT
CASSQAGNSNQPQHF
>TRBJ2-7|NA|few|16|TRBV4-2
TGTGCCAGCAGCCAAGATGGGGCAGGCCAGGTCTACGAGCAGTACTTC
CASSQDGAGQVYEQYF
>TRBJ1-6|TRBD1|few|13|TRBV28
TGTGCCAGCAGCCGACAGGGTTGGGGACCCCTCCACTTT
CASSRQGWGPLHF
>TRBJ2-3|TRBD2|NA|16|TRBV12-5
TGTGCTAGTGGTTTGAACGTAGCGGGGTACACAGATACGCAGTATTTT
CASGLNVAGYTDTQYF
>TRBJ1-2|NA|NA|14|TRBV7-9
TGTGCCAGCAGCCTCCACCTAGCTAACTATGGCTACACCTTC
CASSLHLANYGYTF
>TRBJ1-2|NA|NA|13|TRBV12-5
TGTGCTAGTGGGGGCACCCCTAACTATGGCTACACCTTC
CASGGTPNYGYTF
>TRBJ1-3|NA|few|14|TRBV5-1
TGCGCCAGCAGCTTGGACCAGTCTGGAAACACCATATATTTT
CASSLDQSGNTIYF
>TRBJ1-6|NA|NA|16|TRBV18
TGTGCCAGCTCACCAGGGACACCTCCAACGAATTCACCCCTCCACTTT
CASSPGTPPTNSPLHF
>TRBJ1-2|TRBD1|NA|15|TRBV9
TGTGCCAGCAGCGTAACTGCCCGGGACAGCTATGGCTACACCTTC
CASSVTARDSYGYTF
>TRBJ2-7|NA|NA|16|TRBV5-1
TGCGCCAGCAGCCTCGGACCAGGACAGATCTCCTACGAGCAGTACTTC
CASSLGPGQISYEQYF
>TRBJ1-2|TRBD1|NA|13|TRBV6-6
TGTGCCAGCAGTGACAGGGGTGGGTATGGCTACACCTTC
CASSDRGGYGYTF
>TRBJ2-7|TRBD1|NA|13|TRBV30
TGTGCCTGCACACAGGGGGCTCTCTACGAGCAGTACTTC
CACTQGALYEQYF
>TRBJ1-1|TRBD1|NA|15|TRBV9
TGTGCCAGCAGCGTAAGTGGACAGGGGTTCGCTGAAGCTTTCTTT
CASSVSGQGFAEAFF
>TRBJ2-1|NA|NA|15|TRBV7-9
TGTGCCAGCAGCTTGTTCGGGGAGGTGAACAATGAGCAGTTCTTC
CASSLFGEVNNEQFF
>TRBJ2-7|NA|NA|16|TRBV4-3
TGCGCCAGCAGTCAAGAGGTGGCGGGGGCCCCCGCCGAGCAGTACTTC
CASSQEVAGAPAEQYF
>TRBJ2-7|NA|NA|18|TRBV23-1
TGCGCCAGCAGTCAGGTTGAGGGATCGGTCTGGGGGCCCTACGAGCAGTACTTC
CASSQVEGSVWGPYEQYF
>TRBJ2-7|TRBD2|once|15|TRBV9
TGTGCCAGCAGCCCGACTAGCGGGGGACCCTACGAGCAGTACTTC
CASSPTSGGPYEQYF
>TRBJ2-1|NA|NA|14|TRBV7-2
TGTGCCAGCAATAAAAAGTCGGGCTACAATGAGCAGTTCTTC
CASNKKSGYNEQFF
>TRBJ1-2|TRBD1|NA|12|TRBV10-3
TGTGCCATCACCGGCGACAGGGTTGGCTACACCTTC
CAITGDRVGYTF